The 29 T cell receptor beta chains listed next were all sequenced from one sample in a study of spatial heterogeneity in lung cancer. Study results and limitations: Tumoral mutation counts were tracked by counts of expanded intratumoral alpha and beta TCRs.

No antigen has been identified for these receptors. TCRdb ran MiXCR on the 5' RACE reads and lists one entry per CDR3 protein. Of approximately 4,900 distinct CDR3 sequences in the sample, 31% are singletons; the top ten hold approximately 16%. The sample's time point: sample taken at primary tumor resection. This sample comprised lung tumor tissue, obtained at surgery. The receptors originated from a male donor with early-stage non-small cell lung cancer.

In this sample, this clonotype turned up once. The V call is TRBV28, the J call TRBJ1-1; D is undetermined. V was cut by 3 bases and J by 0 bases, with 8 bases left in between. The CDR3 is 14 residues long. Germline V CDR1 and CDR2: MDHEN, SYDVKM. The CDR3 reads CASSFRTMNTEAFF. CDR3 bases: TGTGCCAGCAGTTTCCGGACGATGAACACTGAAGCTTTCTTT.

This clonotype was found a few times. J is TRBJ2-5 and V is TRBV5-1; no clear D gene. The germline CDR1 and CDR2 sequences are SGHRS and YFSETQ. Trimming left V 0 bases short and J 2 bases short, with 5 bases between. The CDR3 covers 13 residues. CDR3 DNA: TGCGCCAGCAGCTTGGGACTTCAAGAGACCCAGTACTTC. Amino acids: CASSLGLQETQYF. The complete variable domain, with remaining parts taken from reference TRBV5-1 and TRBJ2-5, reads KAGVTQTPRYLIKTRGQQVTLSCSPISGHRSVSWYQQTPGQGLQFLFEYFSETQRNKGNFPGRFSGRQFSNSRSEMNVSTLELGDSALYLCASSLGLQETQYFGPGTRLLVL.

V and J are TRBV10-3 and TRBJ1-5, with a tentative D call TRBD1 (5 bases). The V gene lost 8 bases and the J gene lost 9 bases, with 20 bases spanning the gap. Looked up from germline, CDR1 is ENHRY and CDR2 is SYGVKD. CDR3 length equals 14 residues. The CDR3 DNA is TGTGCCATCCCAGGGCAGGGCATTCATCGGCCCCAGCATTTT. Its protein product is CAIPGQGIHRPQHF.

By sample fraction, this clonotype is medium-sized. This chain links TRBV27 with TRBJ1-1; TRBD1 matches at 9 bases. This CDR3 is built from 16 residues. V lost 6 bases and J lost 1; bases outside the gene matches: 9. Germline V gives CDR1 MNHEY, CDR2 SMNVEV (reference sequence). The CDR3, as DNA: TGTGCCAGCAGGGACTACAGGGGGCCTGCGAACACTGAAGCTTTCTTT. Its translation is CASRDYRGPANTEAFF.

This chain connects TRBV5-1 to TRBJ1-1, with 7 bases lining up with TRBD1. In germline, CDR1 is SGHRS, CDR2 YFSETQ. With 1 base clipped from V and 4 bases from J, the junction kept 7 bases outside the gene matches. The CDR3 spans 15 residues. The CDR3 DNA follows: TGCGCCAGCAGCTTGTACCCAGGGGGGTTCACTGAAGCTTTCTTT. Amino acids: CASSLYPGGFTEAFF.

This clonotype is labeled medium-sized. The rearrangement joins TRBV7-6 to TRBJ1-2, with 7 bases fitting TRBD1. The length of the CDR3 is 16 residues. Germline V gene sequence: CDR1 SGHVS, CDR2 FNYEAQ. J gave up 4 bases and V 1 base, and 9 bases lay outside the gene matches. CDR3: CASSLVGLGTVYGYTF. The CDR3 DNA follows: TGTGCCAGCAGCTTAGTTGGGTTAGGGACAGTCTATGGCTACACCTTC.

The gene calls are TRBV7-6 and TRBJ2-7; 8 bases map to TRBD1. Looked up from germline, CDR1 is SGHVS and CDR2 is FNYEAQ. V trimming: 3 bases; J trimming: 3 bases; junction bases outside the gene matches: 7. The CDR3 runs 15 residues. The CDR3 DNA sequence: TGTGCCAGCAGCTTCCGGGCTGACAGGGGCTACGAGCAGTACTTC. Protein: CASSFRADRGYEQYF.

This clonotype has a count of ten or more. For the CDR3, the DNA is TGCAGCTCCGGGGAGGGGGCTGGTCAGCCCCAGCATTTT. This sequence encodes CSSGEGAGQPQHF. The rearrangement joins TRBV29-1 to TRBJ1-5; 7 positions agree with TRBD1. The V gene end was trimmed by 8 bases and the J gene end by 6 bases; junction bases not matched to a gene: 10. CDR3 size: 13 residues. Looked up from germline, CDR1 is SQVTM and CDR2 is ANQGSEA.

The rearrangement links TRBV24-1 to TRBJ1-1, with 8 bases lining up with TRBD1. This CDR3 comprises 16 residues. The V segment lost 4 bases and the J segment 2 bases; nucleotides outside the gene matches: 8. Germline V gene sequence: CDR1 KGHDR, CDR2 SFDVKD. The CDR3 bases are TGTGCCACCAGTGACCCGGGACAGGACCTCAACACTGAAGCTTTCTTT. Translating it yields CATSDPGQDLNTEAFF.

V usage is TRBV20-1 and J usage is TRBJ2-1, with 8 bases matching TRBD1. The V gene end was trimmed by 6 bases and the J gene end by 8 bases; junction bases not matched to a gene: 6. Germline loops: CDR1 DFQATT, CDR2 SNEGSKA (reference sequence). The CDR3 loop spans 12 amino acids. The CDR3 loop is CSARTGTYEQFF. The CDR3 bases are TGCAGTGCGCGGACAGGGACATATGAGCAGTTCTTC.

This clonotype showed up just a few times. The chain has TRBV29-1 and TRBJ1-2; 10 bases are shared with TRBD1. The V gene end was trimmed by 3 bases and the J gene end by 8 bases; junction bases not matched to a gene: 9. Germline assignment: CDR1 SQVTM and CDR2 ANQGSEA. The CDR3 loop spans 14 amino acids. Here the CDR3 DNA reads TGCAGCGTTGATCCGACAGGGGGCGCGGAGGGCTACACCTTC. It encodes CSVDPTGGAEGYTF.

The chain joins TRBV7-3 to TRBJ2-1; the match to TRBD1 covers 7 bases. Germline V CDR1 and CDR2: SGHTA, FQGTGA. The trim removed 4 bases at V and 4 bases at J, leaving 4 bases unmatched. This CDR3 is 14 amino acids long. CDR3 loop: CASSSGQAYNEQFF. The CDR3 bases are TGTGCCAGCAGCTCCGGACAGGCTTACAATGAGCAGTTCTTC.

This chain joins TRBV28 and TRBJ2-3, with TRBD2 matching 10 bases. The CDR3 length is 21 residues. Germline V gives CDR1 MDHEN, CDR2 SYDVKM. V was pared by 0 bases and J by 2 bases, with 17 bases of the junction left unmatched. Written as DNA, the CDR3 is TGTGCCAGCAGTTTATGCCGGGCTAGCGGGAGTCGGGCCGGACCCACAGATACGCAGTATTTT. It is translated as CASSLCRASGSRAGPTDTQYF. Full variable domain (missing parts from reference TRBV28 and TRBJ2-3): DVKVTQSSRYLVKRTGEKVFLECVQDMDHENMFWYRQDPGLGLRLIYFSYDVKMKEKGDIPEGYSVSREKKERFSLILESASTNQTSMYLCASSLCRASGSRAGPTDTQYFGPGTRLTVL.

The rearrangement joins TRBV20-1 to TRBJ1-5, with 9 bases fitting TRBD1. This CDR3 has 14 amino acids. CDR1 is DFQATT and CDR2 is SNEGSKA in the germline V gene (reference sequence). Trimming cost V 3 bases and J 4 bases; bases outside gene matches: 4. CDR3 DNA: TGCAGTGCTAGGTCGGACAGGGGAAATCAGCCCCAGCATTTT. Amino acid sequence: CSARSDRGNQPQHF.

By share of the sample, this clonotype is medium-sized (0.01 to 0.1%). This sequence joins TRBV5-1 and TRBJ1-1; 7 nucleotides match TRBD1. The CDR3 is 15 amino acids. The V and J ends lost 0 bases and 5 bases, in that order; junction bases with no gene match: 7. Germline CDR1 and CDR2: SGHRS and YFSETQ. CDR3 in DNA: TGCGCCAGCAGCTTGGCCAGGAGACAGGGAACTGAAGCTTTCTTT. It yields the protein CASSLARRQGTEAFF.

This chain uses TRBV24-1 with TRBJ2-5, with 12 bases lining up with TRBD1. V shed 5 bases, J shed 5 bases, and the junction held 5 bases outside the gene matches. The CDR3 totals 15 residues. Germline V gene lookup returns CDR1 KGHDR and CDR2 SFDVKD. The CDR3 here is CATSVGQGAAETQYF. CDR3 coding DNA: TGTGCCACCAGTGTGGGACAGGGGGCCGCGGAGACCCAGTACTTC.

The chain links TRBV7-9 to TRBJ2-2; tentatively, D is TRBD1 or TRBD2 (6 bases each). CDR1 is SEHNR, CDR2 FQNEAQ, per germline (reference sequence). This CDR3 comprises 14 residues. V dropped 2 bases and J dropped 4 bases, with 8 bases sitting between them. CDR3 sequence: CASSLWGATGELFF. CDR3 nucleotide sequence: TGTGCCAGCAGCTTATGGGGGGCCACCGGGGAGCTGTTTTTT.

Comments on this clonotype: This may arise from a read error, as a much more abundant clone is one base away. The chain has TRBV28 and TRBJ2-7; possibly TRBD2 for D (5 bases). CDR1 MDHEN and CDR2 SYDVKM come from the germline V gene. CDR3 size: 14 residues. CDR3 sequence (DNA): TGTGCCGGCAGTTTGGGCTCCTTAGGGAGCGAGCAGTACTTC. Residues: CAGSLGSLGSEQYF.

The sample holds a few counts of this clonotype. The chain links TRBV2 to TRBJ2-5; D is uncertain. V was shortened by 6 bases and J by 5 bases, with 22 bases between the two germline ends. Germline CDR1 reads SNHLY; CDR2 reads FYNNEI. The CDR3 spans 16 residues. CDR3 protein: CASRWTGKSGGETQYF. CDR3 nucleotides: TGTGCCAGCAGATGGACGGGCAAGTCGGGCGGCGAGACCCAGTACTTC.

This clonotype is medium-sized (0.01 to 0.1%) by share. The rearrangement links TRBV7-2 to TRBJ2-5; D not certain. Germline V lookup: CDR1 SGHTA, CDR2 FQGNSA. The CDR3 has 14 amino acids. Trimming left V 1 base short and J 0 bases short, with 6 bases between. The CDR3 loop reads CASSLGRYQETQYF. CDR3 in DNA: TGTGCCAGCAGCTTAGGGCGGTACCAAGAGACCCAGTACTTC.

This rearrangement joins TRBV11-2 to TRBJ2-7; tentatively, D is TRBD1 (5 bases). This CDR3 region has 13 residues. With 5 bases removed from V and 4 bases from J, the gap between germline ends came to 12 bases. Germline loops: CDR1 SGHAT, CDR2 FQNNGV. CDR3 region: CASSRTRPYEQYF. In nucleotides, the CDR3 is TGTGCCAGCAGCAGGACAAGGCCTTACGAGCAGTACTTC.

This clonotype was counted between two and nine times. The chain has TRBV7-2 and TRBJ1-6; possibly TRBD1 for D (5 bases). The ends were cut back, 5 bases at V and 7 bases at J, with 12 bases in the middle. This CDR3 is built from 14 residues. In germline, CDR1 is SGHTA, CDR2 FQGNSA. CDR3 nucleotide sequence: TGTGCCAGCAGCCCTAGGGGTGACAATTCACCCCTCCACTTT. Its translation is CASSPRGDNSPLHF.

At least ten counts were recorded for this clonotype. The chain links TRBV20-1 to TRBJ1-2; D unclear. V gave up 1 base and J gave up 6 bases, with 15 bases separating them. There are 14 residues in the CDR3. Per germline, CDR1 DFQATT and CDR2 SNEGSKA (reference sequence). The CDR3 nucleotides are TGCAGTGCTAGAGCCGCCTCGTCCGACGATGGCTACACCTTC. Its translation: CSARAASSDDGYTF.

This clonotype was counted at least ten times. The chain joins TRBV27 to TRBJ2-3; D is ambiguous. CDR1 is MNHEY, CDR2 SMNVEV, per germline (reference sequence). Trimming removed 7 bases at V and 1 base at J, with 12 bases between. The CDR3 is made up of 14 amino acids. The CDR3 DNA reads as TGTGCCAGCACCTACGGTGGGGGCACAGATACGCAGTATTTT. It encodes CASTYGGGTDTQYF.

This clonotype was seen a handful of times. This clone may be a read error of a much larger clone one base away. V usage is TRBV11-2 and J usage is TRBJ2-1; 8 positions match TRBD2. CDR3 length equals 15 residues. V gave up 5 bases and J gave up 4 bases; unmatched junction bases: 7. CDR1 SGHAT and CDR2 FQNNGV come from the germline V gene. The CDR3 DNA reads TGTGCCAGCAGCCCGGGACTAGTGGTGTACAATGAGCAGTTCTTC. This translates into CASSPGLVVYNEQFF.

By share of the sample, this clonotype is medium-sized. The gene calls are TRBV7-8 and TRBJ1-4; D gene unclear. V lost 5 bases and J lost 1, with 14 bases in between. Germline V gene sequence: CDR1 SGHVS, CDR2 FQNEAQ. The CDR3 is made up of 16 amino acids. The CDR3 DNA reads TGTGCCAGCAGCCGCAGGATTGGGTTAACTAATGAAAAACTGTTTTTT. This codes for CASSRRIGLTNEKLFF.

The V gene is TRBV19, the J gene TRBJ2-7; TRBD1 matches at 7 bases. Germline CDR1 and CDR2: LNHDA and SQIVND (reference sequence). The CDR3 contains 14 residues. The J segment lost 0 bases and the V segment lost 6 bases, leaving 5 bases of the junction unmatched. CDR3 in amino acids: CASRRQGLSYEQYF. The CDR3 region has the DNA TGTGCCAGTAGAAGACAGGGCCTCTCCTACGAGCAGTACTTC.

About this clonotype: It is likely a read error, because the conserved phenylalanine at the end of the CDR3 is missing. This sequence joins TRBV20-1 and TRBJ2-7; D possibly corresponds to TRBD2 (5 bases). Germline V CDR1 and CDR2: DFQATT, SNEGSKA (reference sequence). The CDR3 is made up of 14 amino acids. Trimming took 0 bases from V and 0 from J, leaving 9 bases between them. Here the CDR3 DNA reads TGCAGTGCTAGAGATTTGGGGAGCTCCTACGAGCAGTACCTC. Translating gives CSARDLGSSYEQYL.

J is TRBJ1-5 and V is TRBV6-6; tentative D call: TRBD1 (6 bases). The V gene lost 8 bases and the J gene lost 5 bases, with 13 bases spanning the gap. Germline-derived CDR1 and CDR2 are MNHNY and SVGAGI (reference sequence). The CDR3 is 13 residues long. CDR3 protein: CASLLGGDQPQHF. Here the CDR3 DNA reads TGTGCCAGCCTTCTGGGGGGCGATCAGCCCCAGCATTTT.